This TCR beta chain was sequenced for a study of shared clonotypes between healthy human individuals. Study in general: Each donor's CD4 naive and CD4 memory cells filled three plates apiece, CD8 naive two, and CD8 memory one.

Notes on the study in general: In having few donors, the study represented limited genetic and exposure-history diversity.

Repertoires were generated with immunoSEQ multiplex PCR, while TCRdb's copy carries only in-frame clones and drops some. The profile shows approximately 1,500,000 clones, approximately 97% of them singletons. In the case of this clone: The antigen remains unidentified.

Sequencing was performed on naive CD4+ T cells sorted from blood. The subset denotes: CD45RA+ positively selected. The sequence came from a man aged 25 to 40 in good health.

The CDR3 sequence is CASTQYRETTGNTIYF. For the CDR3, the DNA is TGTGCCAGCACCCAGTACCGGGAAACTACTGGAAACACCATATATTTT. J is TRBJ1-3 and V is TRBV13; no clear D gene. V shed 7 bases and J shed 2 bases, with 18 bases lying between them. The CDR3 is made up of 16 amino acids. Germline V CDR1 and CDR2: PRHDT, FYEKMQ (reference sequence).